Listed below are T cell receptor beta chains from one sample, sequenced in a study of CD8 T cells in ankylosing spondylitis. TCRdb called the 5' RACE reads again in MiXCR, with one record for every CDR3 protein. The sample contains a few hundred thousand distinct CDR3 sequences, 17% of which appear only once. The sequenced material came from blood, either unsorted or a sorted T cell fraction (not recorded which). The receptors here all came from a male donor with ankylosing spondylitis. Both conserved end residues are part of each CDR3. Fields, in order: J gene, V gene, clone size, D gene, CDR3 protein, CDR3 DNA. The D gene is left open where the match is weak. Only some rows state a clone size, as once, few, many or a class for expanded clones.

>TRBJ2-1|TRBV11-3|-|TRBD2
CASSSGAGEQFF
TGTGCCAGCAGCTCGGGAGCGGGAGAGCAGTTCTTC
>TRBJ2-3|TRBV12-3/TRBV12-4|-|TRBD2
CASSLGLAMAAYTQYF
TGTGCCAGCAGTCTTGGACTAGCGATGGCCGCCTACACGCAGTATTTT
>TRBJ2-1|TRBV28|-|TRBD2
CASSTAGTSGYNEQFF
TGTGCCAGCAGTACCGCCGGGACTAGCGGTTACAATGAGCAGTTCTTC
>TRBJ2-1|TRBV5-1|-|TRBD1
CASSLDGQVYNEQFF
TGCGCCAGCAGCTTGGACGGACAGGTGTACAATGAGCAGTTCTTC
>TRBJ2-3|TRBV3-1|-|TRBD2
CASSQDRREAPTDTQYF
TGTGCCAGCAGCCAAGATCGGCGGGAGGCTCCCACAGATACGCAGTATTTT
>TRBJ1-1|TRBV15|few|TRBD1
CATEIKGARNTEAFF
TGTGCCACCGAAATTAAGGGGGCTCGAAACACTGAAGCTTTCTTT
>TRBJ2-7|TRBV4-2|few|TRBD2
CASTKASGGVYEQYF
TGTGCCAGCACCAAAGCGTCCGGGGGGGTATACGAGCAGTACTTC
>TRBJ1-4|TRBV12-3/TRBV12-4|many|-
CASRSAGAGEKLFF
TGTGCCAGCAGGTCTGCAGGGGCTGGAGAAAAACTGTTTTTT
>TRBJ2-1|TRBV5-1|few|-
CASSLDLTSQKQFF
TGCGCCAGCAGCCTGGATCTAACTAGTCAAAAGCAGTTCTTC
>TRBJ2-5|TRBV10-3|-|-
CAIGGGETQYF
TGTGCTATCGGGGGTGGGGAGACCCAGTACTTC
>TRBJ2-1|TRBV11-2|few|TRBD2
CASSFLILAGDNEQFF
TGTGCCAGCAGCTTTCTCATACTAGCGGGGGACAATGAGCAGTTCTTC
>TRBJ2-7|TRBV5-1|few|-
CASSFGQVGIYEQYF
TGCGCCAGCAGCTTTGGGCAGGTTGGGATATACGAGCAGTACTTC
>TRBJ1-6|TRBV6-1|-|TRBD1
CASRERDRVDSPLHF
TGTGCCAGCAGAGAACGGGACAGGGTGGATTCACCCCTCCACTTT
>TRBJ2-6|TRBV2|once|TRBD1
CASSESGGEGANVLTF
TGTGCCAGCAGTGAATCAGGGGGCGAAGGGGCCAACGTCCTGACTTTC
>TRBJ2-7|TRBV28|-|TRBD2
CASSLLTSSRYEQYF
TGTGCCAGCAGTTTACTGACTAGCAGCAGGTACGAGCAGTACTTC
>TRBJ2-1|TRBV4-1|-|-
CASSQGGGGWGQFF
TGCGCCAGCAGCCAAGGCGGAGGGGGATGGGGGCAGTTCTTC
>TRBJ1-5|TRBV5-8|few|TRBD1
CASTQSRGGGNQPQHF
TGTGCCAGCACCCAAAGCAGGGGGGGTGGCAATCAGCCCCAGCATTTT
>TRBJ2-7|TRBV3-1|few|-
CASSHGHSVRGEQYF
TGTGCCAGCAGCCACGGGCACTCGGTACGGGGAGAGCAGTACTTC
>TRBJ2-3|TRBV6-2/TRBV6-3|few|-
CASSLLSQGGTDTQYF
TGTGCCAGCAGCCTACTCTCCCAGGGCGGGACAGATACGCAGTATTTT
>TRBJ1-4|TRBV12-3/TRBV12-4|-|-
CASSLKVGGVVEKLFF
TGTGCCAGCAGTTTAAAGGTGGGAGGGGTGGTTGAAAAACTGTTTTTT
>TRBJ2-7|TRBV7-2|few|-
CASSWSGQGYEQYF
TGTGCCAGCAGCTGGAGTGGCCAGGGTTACGAGCAGTACTTC
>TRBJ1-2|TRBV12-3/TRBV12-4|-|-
CASSLGQFYGYTF
TGTGCCAGCAGCCTGGGACAATTCTATGGCTACACCTTC
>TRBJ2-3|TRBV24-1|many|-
CATSDLGGGTDTQYF
TGTGCCACCAGTGATTTAGGGGGAGGAACAGATACGCAGTATTTT
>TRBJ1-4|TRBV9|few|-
CASSVKQGTNEKLFF
TGTGCCAGCAGCGTTAAACAGGGCACTAATGAAAAACTGTTTTTT
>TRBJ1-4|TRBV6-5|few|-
CASSYSRVGKLFF
TGTGCCAGCAGTTACTCGAGGGTGGGAAAACTGTTTTTT
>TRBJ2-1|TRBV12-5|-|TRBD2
CASGLVIAGAAYNEQFF
TGTGCTAGTGGTTTGGTTATAGCGGGAGCAGCGTACAATGAGCAGTTCTTC
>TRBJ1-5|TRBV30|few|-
CAWSSGRTYQPQHF
TGTGCCTGGAGTTCGGGCAGAACTTATCAGCCCCAGCATTTT
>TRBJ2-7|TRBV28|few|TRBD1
CASRSGTAYEQYF
TGTGCCAGCAGATCCGGGACAGCCTACGAGCAGTACTTC
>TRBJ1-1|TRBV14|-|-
CASSQGSEIRTEAFF
TGTGCCAGCAGCCAGGGGTCGGAGATAAGGACTGAAGCTTTCTTT
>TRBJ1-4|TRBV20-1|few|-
CSALIYGGEKLFF
TGCAGTGCCCTGATCTACGGGGGTGAAAAACTGTTTTTT
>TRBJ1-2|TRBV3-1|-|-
CAIRDLNYGYTF
TGTGCCATCCGTGACCTAAACTATGGCTACACCTTC
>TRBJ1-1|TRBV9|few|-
CASSVGYGNTEAFF
TGTGCCAGCAGCGTGGGGTATGGGAACACTGAAGCTTTCTTT
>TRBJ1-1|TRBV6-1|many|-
CASSEEYEAFF
TGTGCCAGCAGTGAGGAATATGAAGCTTTCTTT
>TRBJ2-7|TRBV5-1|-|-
CASSLAPGGVMYEQYF
TGCGCCAGCAGCTTGGCCCCGGGGGGCGTTATGTACGAGCAGTACTTC
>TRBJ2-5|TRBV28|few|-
CASSSVTRETQYF
TGTGCCAGCAGTTCAGTCACTCGAGAGACCCAGTACTTC
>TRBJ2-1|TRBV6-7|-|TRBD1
CASSPWTGEREQFF
TGTGCCAGCAGCCCTTGGACAGGGGAGCGTGAGCAGTTCTTC
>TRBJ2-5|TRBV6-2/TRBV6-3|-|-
CASTLGGTPSGTQYF
TGTGCCAGCACCCTAGGGGGGACGCCGAGCGGGACCCAGTACTTC
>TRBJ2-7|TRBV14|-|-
CASSSAGRGALGEQYF
TGTGCCAGCAGCTCCGCCGGCCGGGGCGCTTTGGGCGAGCAGTACTTC
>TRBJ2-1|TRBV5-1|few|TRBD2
CASSLTSGPNNEQFF
TGCGCCAGCAGCTTAACTAGCGGGCCAAACAATGAGCAGTTCTTC
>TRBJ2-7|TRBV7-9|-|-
CASSLGGGIEEQYF
TGTGCCAGCAGTCTAGGAGGAGGTATCGAAGAGCAGTACTTC
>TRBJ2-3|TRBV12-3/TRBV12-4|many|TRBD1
CASSPPDRATQYF
TGTGCCAGCAGTCCGCCCGACAGGGCTACGCAGTATTTT
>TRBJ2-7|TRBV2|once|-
CAGRPARSYEQYF
TGTGCCGGACGGCCCGCCCGCTCCTACGAGCAGTACTTC
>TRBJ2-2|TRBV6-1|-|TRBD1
CASSAGTGNTGELFF
TGTGCCAGCAGTGCCGGGACAGGGAACACCGGGGAGCTGTTTTTT
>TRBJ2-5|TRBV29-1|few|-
CSARGSPAETQYF
TGCAGCGCTCGGGGCTCCCCAGCGGAGACCCAGTACTTC
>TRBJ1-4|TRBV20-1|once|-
CSASLGAGTNEKLFF
TGCAGTGCTAGTTTGGGGGCCGGAACTAATGAAAAACTGTTTTTT
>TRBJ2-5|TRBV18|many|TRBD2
CASASGNRETQYF
TGTGCCAGCGCCAGCGGGAACCGGGAGACCCAGTACTTC
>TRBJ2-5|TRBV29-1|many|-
CSVEEGTGETQYF
TGCAGCGTTGAAGAAGGGACCGGAGAGACCCAGTACTTC
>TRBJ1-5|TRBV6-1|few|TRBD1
CASRPTGTGGEVGNQPQHF
TGTGCCAGCAGACCTACCGGGACAGGGGGCGAAGTTGGCAATCAGCCCCAGCATTTT
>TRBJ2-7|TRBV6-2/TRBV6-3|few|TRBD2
CASKQSGSSHEQYF
TGTGCCAGCAAACAGAGCGGGAGTTCCCACGAGCAGTACTTC
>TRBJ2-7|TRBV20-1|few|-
CSARRQGGLSEQYF
TGCAGTGCTAGGAGGCAGGGAGGTCTCTCCGAGCAGTACTTC
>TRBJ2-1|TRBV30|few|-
CAWSGILQQFF
TGTGCCTGGAGTGGGATTCTTCAGCAGTTCTTC
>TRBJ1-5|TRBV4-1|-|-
CASSQVYSQPQHF
TGCGCCAGCAGCCAAGTCTATAGTCAGCCCCAGCATTTT
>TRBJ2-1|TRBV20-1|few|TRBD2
CSPREYRYNEQFF
TGCAGTCCGCGGGAGTATAGGTACAATGAGCAGTTCTTC
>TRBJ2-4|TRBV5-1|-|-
CASSLGPGSGIQYF
TGCGCCAGCAGCTTGGGGCCAGGGTCGGGCATTCAGTACTTC
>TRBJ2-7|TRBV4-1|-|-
CASSQEASIGSSEQYF
TGCGCCAGCAGCCAGGAGGCCTCGATCGGATCCTCGGAGCAGTACTTC
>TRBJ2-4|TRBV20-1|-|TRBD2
CSARDPRGGENIQYF
TGCAGTGCTAGAGACCCCCGGGGGGGCGAAAACATTCAGTACTTC
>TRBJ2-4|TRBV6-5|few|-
CASSYRTFGAGENIQYF
TGTGCCAGCAGTTACCGAACATTTGGCGCAGGGGAGAACATTCAGTACTTC